The sequence of this TCR beta chain was determined in a study of T cell clonotyping in hematopoietic cell transplantation. Turning to the study itself: Pretransplant recipient samples were taken after cytoreduction.

Time point in this sample: recipient sample about 28 days before transplant, after cytoreduction. The assay was immunoSEQ multiplex PCR, and TCRdb's table has in-frame clones only and misses some. The repertoire consists of roughly 80,000 clones, with about 95% occurring once and the leading ten covering roughly 1.5%. The V and J ends lost 5 bases and 5 bases respectively, with 12 bases between them. Per the germline V gene, CDR1 is SGHTA and CDR2 is FQGTGA. This CDR3 has 13 amino acids. This chain links TRBV7-3 with TRBJ1-2, with D possibly TRBD1 on 6 matching bases. The material was peripheral blood mononuclear cells, obtained before stem cell transplant. This receptor was obtained from a woman in her forties or fifties with acute myeloid leukemia. Some clones in this sample may be carry-over from other donors' samples. For the CDR3, the DNA is TGTGCCAGCAGCCCCGGGACAAATTATGGCTACACCTTC. Translating it yields CASSPGTNYGYTF.